This TCR beta chain came from a study of T cells in Graves' hyperthyroidism and ophthalmopathy (dated by TCRdb to about 2019). Context from the whole study: Peripheral blood samples were taken at the time of initial diagnosis, prior to any treatment. To identify distinguishing TCR V-J signatures, a discovery cohort of 95 to 100 patients was used, comprising under 45 with Graves' ophthalmopathy and 57 with stable Graves' hyperthyroidism. An independent validation cohort of around 19 hyperthyroidism patients and about 15 patients who later progressed to ophthalmopathy tested prospective prediction of ophthalmopathy. For training and testing, the 100 or so patients in the discovery cohort were randomly divided in a 7:3 ratio. In about 6 Graves' hyperthyroidism patients, the study also compared T-cell repertoires from thyroid tissue with T-cell repertoires from blood. After sampling, hyperthyroidism patients received methimazole starting at 30 mg daily, and ophthalmopathy patients received high-dose intravenous methylprednisolone. The paper reports TCR Vbeta CDR3 sequencing of 140 or so peripheral blood samples: some 44 ophthalmopathy, fewer than 80 hyperthyroidism and around 17 progressor patients.

On this clonotype itself: Its antigen has not been determined. Base qualities are not recorded, but no much larger clone differs from it by a single base.

The junction carries 10 bases between V and J, which are trimmed by 1 base and 1 base respectively. CDR1 and CDR2 were assigned from the germline V gene (reference sequence) as DFQATT and SNEGSKA. CDR3 length: 15 amino acids, cysteine to phenylalanine. CDR3 DNA is the only sequence kept; it has 45 bases, read in frame from the first base. Amplification of TCR beta CDR3 regions was carried out from RNA transcripts. The TCR CDR3 was subjected to a first round of RT-PCR using the HTBI primer set and the Qiagen OneStep RT-PCR kit. Libraries were constructed in a second round of multiplex PCR, after which size selection and purification were performed. Sequencing of the libraries was done on an Illumina HiSeq2000 using paired-end 100 bp reads. The study's processing was this. SOAPnuke was used to process the raw data, removing reads that contained adapters or uncalled bases, had a mean Phred below 15, or lacked an exact match to the constant primer or identifier. High-quality paired reads were merged with COPE v1.2.5, and unique nucleotide sequences were defined as clonotypes. Clonotypes were aligned to IMGT TRBV, TRBD and TRBJ reference segments using MiTCR v1.1. Analysis was restricted to V-J combinations with a frequency above 0.0001, which covered about 99% of repertoires. The TCS score was defined as the ratio of F50 (clonal expansion) to E x V (chaos), calculated using BLOSUM62-based TCRdist between CDR3 peptides within each V-J. Welch's t-statistics and random forest reduced approximately 520 V-J features to 10 to 15, which were used in a naive Bayes classifier (R e1071). The similarity between thyroid and blood repertoires was quantified using the Morisita-Horn index. TCRdb reran the public reads through fastp at Q25 and MiXCR, keeping productive beta chains. Here each entry gathers all rows of one CDR3 protein and keeps the most common genes and DNA. TCRdb, not the authors, supplied the V and J calls. Counted in this sample were some 800,000 distinct CDR3 sequences; 38% of them appeared once. The ten most abundant clones make up over 8% of the sample.

Overall study outcomes, separate from this receptor: During validation, the model predicted progression to ophthalmopathy a median of roughly six months ahead of onset, with just under 71% sensitivity and roughly 72% specificity. Most expanded thyroid clonotypes (frequency above 0.001) were also detected in blood, a finding suggesting that blood repertoires may reflect thyroid immune responses. In cross-validation, a model built on a 13 V-J signature told ophthalmopathy apart from stable hyperthyroidism with 87.88% sensitivity and around 83% specificity, and in testing the same model reached 80%/75%. Sample size was not statistically predetermined, and investigators were not blinded to group allocation.

Graves' hyperthyroidism was defined as stable when no progression to ophthalmopathy occurred over 18 months of follow-up. Hyperthyroidism patients were aged 18 to 65 years and newly diagnosed, with disease duration of less than 2 months. Patients with uncontrolled infections, other autoimmune diseases, pregnancy or lactation were excluded. Diagnoses were established on the basis of clinical symptoms, serum thyroxine and TRAb, thyroid ultrasound, and orbital computed tomography. Ficoll-Paque density gradient centrifugation was used to isolate PBMCs from about 9.4 ml of fresh peripheral blood. Total RNA was extracted using Trizol reagent, and RNA quality was assessed on an Agilent 2100 Bioanalyzer.

The source of this sequence is a man aged 18 to 29 with Graves' hyperthyroidism. The sequencing input was blood. Rearrangement joined TRBV20-1 to TRBJ2-2, with TRBD2 tentatively as D gene (6 bases match). The nucleotide sequence is TGCAGTGCTAGAGTAGGCGGGGTGAACACCGGGGAGCTGTTTTTT. It translates to CSARVGGVNTGELFF.